This TCR beta chain was captured by sequencing in a study of cytomegalovirus exposure and HLA in healthy donors. Turning to the study itself: A previous analysis identified 100 million to 120 million unique TCR beta sequences derived from 180 million or so T cells.

The PCR ran on 60 Vbeta and 13 Jbeta primers. TCRdb keeps only in-frame clones here, not all; method: immunoSEQ multiplex PCR. This table lists approximately 72,000 clones. This CDR3 spans 15 amino acids. Trimming removed 5 bases from V and 3 bases from J; junction bases left unmatched: 8. Germline values: CDR1 MGHRA, CDR2 YSYEKL. This clonotype originated in a middle-aged man in good health and CMV-seronegative. The chain uses TRBV4-1 and TRBJ1-1, with 8 positions matching TRBD1. The specimen sequenced was PBMCs. DNA for the CDR3: TGCGCCAGCAGCTTATGGACAGGGAAGGACACTGAAGCTTTCTTT. As protein: CASSLWTGKDTEAFF.